This T cell receptor (beta chain) was identified during a study of cytomegalovirus exposure and HLA in healthy donors. Clones were read by immunoSEQ multiplex PCR, and TCRdb kept only the in-frame ones, dropping some. The table has over 200,000 clones, approximately 86% seen once. Study-wide points: Subsequent analysis of the 100 to 150 validation repertoires found a tendency for first-cohort TCR clusters to co-occur. The study recorded 160 or so TCR beta chains that were cytomegalovirus-associated.

This clone was counted only a few times. The target antigen is unknown. Looked up from germline, CDR1 is MNHEY and CDR2 is SMNVEV (reference sequence). J gave up 7 bases and V 2 bases, and 5 bases lay outside the gene matches. The CDR3 runs 14 residues. The sequenced sample was PBMCs. This chain joins TRBV27 and TRBJ2-7; 10 bases are shared with TRBD2. The receptor was derived from a woman aged 18-29 years in good health and CMV-seronegative. The DNA for the CDR3 is TGTGCCAGCAGTTTACTAGCGGGAGTAGGTGAGCAGTACTTC. As protein: CASSLLAGVGEQYF.